This TCR beta chain emerged from a study of blood T cell repertoires in COVID-19. Study-level background: Sample material is recorded as cDNA or gDNA derived from T cells, B-cell-depleted T cells, or PBMCs.

Under the authors' procedure: Nucleated cell counts were estimated from reference gene primer amplification. The repertoire was sequenced with immunoSEQ multiplex PCR; TCRdb's copy has only in-frame clones and lacks some. V, J and clone size reflect that table, while D and trimming were determined from the DNA. Counted here are a few hundred thousand clones, 70% to 90% occurring once; the ten biggest clones make up about 6.2%. The CDR3 loop spans 15 amino acids. This receptor was taken from a woman aged 45-65 years who had been exposed to COVID-19. This chain joins TRBV21-1 and TRBJ2-2; TRBD1, the table's D call, lacks a check against the DNA. TRBV21-1 is flagged as a pseudogene. The sample comprised PBMCs or T cells enriched from blood (not recorded which). The CDR3 coding sequence is TGTGCCAGCAGCTCCTACAGGGACAAAGGCGGGGAGCTGTTTTTT. Translating it yields CASSSYRDKGGELFF.